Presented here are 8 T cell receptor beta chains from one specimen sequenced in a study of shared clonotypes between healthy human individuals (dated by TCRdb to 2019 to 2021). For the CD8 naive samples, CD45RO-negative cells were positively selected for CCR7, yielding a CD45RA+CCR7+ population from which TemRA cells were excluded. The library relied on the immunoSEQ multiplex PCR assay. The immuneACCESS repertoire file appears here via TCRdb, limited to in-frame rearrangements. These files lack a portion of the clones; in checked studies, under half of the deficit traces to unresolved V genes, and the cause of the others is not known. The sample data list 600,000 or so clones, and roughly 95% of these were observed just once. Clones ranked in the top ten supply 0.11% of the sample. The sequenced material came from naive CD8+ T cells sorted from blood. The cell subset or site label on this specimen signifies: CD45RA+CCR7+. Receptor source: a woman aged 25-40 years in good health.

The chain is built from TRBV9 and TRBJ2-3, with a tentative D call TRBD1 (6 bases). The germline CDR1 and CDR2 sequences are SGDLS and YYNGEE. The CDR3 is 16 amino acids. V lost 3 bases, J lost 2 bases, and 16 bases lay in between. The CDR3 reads CASSGHREEYTDTQYF. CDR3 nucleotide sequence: TGTGCCAGCAGCGGACACAGGGAAGAGTACACAGATACGCAGTATTTT.

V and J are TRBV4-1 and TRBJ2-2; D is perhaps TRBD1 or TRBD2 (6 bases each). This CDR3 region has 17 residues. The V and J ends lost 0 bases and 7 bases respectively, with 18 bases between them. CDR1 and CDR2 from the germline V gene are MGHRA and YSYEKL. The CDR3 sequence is CASSQDLPGATHGELFF. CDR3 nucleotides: TGCGCCAGCAGCCAAGACCTGCCGGGGGCCACCCACGGGGAGCTGTTTTTT.

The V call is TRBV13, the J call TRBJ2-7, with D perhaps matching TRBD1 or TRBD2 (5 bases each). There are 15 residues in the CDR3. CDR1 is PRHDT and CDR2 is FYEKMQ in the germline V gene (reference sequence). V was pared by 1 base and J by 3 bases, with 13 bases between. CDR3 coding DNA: TGTGCCAGCAGCTTAGCTCCGGGACCCTTCTACGAGCAGTACTTC. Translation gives CASSLAPGPFYEQYF.

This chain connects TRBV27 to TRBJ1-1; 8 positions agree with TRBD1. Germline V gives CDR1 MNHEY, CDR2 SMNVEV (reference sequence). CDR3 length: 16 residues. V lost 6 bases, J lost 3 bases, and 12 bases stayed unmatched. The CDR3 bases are TGTGCCAGCAGCCCGGCCCCAGGGGGCTTTGACACTGAAGCTTTCTTT. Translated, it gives CASSPAPGGFDTEAFF.

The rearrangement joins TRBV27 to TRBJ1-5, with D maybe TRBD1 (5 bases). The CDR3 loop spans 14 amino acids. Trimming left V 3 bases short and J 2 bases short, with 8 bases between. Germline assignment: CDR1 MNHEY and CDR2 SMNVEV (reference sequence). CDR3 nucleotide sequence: TGTGCCAGCAGTTTCGGGACGGGCAATCAGCCCCAGCATTTT. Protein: CASSFGTGNQPQHF.

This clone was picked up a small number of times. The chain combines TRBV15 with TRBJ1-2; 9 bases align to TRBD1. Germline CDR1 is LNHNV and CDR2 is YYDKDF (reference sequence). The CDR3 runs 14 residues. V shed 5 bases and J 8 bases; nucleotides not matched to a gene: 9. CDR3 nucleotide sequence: TGTGCCACCAGCGGTGGACAGGGGAGAGTCGGCTACACCTTC. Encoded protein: CATSGGQGRVGYTF. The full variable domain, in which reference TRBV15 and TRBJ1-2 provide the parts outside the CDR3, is DAMVIQNPRYQVTQFGKPVTLSCSQTLNHNVMYWYQQKSSQAPKLLFHYYDKDFNNEADTPDNFQSRRPNTSFCFLDIRSPGLGDTAMYLCATSGGQGRVGYTFGSGTRLTVV.

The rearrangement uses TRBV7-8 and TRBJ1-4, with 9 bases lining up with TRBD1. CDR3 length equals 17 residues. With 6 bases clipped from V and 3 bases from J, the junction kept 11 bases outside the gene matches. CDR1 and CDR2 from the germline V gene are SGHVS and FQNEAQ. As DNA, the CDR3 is TGTGCCAGCAGTATCCCAGGACAGGGGCCATCTAATGAAAAACTGTTTTTT. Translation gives CASSIPGQGPSNEKLFF.

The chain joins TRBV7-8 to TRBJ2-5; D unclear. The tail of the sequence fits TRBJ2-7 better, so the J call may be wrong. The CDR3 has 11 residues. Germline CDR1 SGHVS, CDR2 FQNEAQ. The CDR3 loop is CASSGYDEQYF. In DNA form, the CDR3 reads TGTGCCAGCAGCGGTTATGACGAGCAGTACTTC.